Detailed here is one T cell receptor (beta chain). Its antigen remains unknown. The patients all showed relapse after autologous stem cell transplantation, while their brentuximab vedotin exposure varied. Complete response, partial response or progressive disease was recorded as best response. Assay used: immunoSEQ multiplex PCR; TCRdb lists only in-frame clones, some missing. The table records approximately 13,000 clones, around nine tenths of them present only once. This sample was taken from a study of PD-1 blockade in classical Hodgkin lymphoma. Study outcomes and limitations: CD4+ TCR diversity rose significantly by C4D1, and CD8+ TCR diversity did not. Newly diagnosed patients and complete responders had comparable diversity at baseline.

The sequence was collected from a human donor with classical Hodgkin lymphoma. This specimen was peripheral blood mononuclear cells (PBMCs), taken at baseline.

CDR3 in DNA: TGTGCCTGGGACAGGGGCGTGGAGACCCAGTACTTC. This codes for CAWDRGVETQYF. The rearrangement joins TRBV30 to TRBJ2-5; 8 bases fit TRBD1. Per the germline V gene, CDR1 is GTSNPN and CDR2 is SVGIG (reference sequence). The CDR3 is made up of 12 amino acids. V was pared by 5 bases and J by 5 bases, with 4 bases of the junction left unmatched.